The 7 T cell receptor beta chains presented below share a single source sample, sequenced in a study of blood T cell repertoires in COVID-19. This table comes from immunoSEQ multiplex PCR, and its TCRdb copy is limited to in-frame clones, with some not included. The table includes 250,000 to 350,000 clones, approximately 90% detected once. Sequenced material: peripheral blood. The source of these receptors is a man between 18 and 35 years old with active or convalescent COVID-19.

The chain links TRBV4-3 to TRBJ1-2, with a weak D call TRBD1 (6 bases). V lost 0 bases to trimming and J lost 4 bases, with 15 bases between them. The CDR3 loop spans 16 amino acids. Germline loops: CDR1 LGHNA, CDR2 YSLEER. CDR3 sequence reads: CASSQDGAGVSYGYTF. Here the CDR3 DNA reads TGCGCCAGCAGCCAAGATGGGGCAGGGGTCTCCTATGGCTACACCTTC.

V is TRBV28 and J is TRBJ2-7; TRBD2 agrees at 8 bases. Germline CDR1 MDHEN, CDR2 SYDVKM. The CDR3 length is 12 residues. Unmatched junction bases numbered 4, after V lost 9 bases and J lost 3 bases. CDR3 region: CASTRGVYEQYF. The CDR3 coding sequence is TGTGCCAGTACGCGGGGGGTCTACGAGCAGTACTTC.

The chain combines TRBV27 with TRBJ2-1; the match to TRBD2 covers 11 bases. Trimming at V came to 6 bases and at J to 1 base, leaving 5 bases not matched to a gene. The CDR3 is 16 residues long. CDR1 is MNHEY and CDR2 is SMNVEV in the germline V gene (reference sequence). The DNA of the CDR3 is TGTGCCAGCAGCTCACTAGCGGGAGCTTCCTACAATGAGCAGTTCTTC. This sequence encodes CASSSLAGASYNEQFF.

This chain links TRBV5-1 with TRBJ2-1; 13 positions agree with TRBD2. The CDR3 has 15 amino acids. The trim removed 6 bases at V and 7 bases at J, leaving 7 bases unmatched. CDR1 and CDR2 (germline): SGHRS, YFSETQ. Written as DNA, the CDR3 is TGCGCCAGCAAGGGGGGACTAGCGGGATATAATGAGCAGTTCTTC. As protein: CASKGGLAGYNEQFF.

This clone has a handful of counts. The V call is TRBV27, the J call TRBJ2-1, with 12 bases aligning to TRBD2. The CDR3 has 14 residues. Trimming cost V 4 bases and J 9 bases; bases outside gene matches: 4. Germline CDR1 and CDR2: MNHEY and SMNVEV (reference sequence). The CDR3 nucleotides are TGTGCCAGCAGTTATCCTAGCGGGGGGGGTGAGCAGTTCTTC. Its protein is CASSYPSGGGEQFF.

The CDR3 reads CASRGTSSGNTIYF. CDR3 coding DNA: TGTGCCAGCAGGGGCACATCCTCTGGAAACACCATATATTTT. This chain connects TRBV7-2 to TRBJ1-3; D is uncertain. Germline loops: CDR1 SGHTA, CDR2 FQGNSA. Trimming pared 6 bases from V and 0 bases from J, leaving 9 bases between. The CDR3 consists of 14 residues.

The V and J genes are TRBV20-1 and TRBJ2-1; unclear D gene. CDR1 is DFQATT and CDR2 is SNEGSKA in the germline V gene (reference sequence). The V and J ends lost 6 bases and 12 bases respectively, with 12 bases between them. The CDR3 loop spans 10 amino acids. For the CDR3, the DNA is TGCAGTGCGGTAGAGTCCCGGCAGTTCTTC. Protein sequence: CSAVESRQFF.